The T cell receptor beta chain under discussion was sequenced for a study of blood T cell repertoires in COVID-19. About the research overall: Collection of acute and convalescent COVID-19 samples took place in the United States, Italy and Spain. Sample material is recorded as cDNA or gDNA derived from T cells, B-cell-depleted T cells, or PBMCs.

In the study's own analysis: Amplification of reference gene primers provided the estimated nucleated cell counts. The method was immunoSEQ multiplex PCR; TCRdb's version includes in-frame clones alone and lacks a portion of them. D and trimming come from the DNA, and the V and J calls and clone size come from that table. The sample yields roughly 240,000 clones, 80% to 90% seen once. This CDR3 spans 16 amino acids. V trimming: 3 bases; J trimming: 3 bases; junction bases outside the gene matches: 8. Per germline, CDR1 LGHNT and CDR2 FRNRAP. This TCR came from a man aged 40-49 years who had recovered from COVID-19. The sample comprised peripheral blood. The chain couples TRBV12-5 to TRBJ2-1, with 7 bases identical to TRBD2. The DNA for the CDR3 is TGTGCTAGTGGTTTAAATCCTAGCGGAGGCTACAATGAGCAGTTCTTC. Protein sequence: CASGLNPSGGYNEQFF.